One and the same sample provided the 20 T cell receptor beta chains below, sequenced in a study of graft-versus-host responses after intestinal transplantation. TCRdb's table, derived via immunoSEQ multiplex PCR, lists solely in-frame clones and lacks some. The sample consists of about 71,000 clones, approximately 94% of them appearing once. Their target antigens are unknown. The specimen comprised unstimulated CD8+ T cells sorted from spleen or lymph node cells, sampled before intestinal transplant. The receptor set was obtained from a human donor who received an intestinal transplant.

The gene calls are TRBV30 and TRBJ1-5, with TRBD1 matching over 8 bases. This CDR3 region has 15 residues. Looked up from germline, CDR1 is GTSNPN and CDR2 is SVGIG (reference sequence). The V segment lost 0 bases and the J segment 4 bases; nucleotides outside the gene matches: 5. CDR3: CAWSVLTGDNQPQHF. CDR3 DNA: TGTGCCTGGAGTGTCCTGACAGGGGATAATCAGCCCCAGCATTTT.

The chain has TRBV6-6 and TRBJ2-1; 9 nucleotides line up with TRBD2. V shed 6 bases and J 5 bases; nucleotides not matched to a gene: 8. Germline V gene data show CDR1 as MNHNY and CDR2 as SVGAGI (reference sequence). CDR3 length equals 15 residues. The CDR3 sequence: CASSFSGRKDNEQFF. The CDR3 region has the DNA TGTGCCAGCAGCTTTAGCGGGAGAAAAGACAATGAGCAGTTCTTC.

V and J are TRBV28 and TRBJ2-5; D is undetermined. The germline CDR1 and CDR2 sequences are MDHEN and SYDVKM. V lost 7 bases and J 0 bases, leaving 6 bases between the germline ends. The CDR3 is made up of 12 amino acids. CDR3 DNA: TGTGCCAGCAATACCTACCAAGAGACCCAGTACTTC. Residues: CASNTYQETQYF.

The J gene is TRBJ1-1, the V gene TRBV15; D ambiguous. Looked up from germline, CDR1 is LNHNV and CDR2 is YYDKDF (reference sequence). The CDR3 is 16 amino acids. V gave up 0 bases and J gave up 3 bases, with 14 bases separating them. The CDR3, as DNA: TGTGCCACCAGCAGAGATCCGATAAGCCCTGACACTGAAGCTTTCTTT. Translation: CATSRDPISPDTEAFF.

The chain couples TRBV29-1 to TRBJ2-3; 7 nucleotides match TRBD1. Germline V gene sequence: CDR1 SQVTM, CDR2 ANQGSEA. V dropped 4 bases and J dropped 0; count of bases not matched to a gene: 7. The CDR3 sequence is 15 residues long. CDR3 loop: CSVAGTATSTDTQYF. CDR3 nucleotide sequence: TGCAGCGTTGCGGGGACAGCCACCAGCACAGATACGCAGTATTTT.

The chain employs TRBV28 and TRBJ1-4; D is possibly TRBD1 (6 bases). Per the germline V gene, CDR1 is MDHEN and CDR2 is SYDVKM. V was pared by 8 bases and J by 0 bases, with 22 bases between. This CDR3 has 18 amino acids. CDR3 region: CASRSYWDTPATNEKLFF. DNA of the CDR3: TGTGCCAGCCGATCCTACTGGGACACTCCTGCAACTAATGAAAAACTGTTTTTT.

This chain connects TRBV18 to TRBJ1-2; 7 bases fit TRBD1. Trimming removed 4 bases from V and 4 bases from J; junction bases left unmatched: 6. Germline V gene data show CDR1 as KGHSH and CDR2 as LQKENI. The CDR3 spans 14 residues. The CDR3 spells CASSQTGTVYGYTF. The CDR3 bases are TGTGCCAGCTCACAAACCGGGACAGTCTATGGCTACACCTTC.

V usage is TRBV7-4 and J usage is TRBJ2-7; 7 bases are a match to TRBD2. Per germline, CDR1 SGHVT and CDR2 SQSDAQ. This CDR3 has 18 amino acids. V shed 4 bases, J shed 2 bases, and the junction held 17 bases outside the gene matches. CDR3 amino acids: CASSSAGTTLESPYEQYF. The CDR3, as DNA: TGTGCCAGCAGCTCCGCCGGGACTACTCTGGAGTCTCCCTACGAGCAGTACTTC.

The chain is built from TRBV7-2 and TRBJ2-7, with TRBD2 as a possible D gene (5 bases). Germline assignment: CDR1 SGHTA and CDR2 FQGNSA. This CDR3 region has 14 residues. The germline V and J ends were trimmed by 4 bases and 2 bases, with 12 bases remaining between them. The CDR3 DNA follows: TGTGCCAGCAGCTCATCAGCGGCAACCTACGAGCAGTACTTC. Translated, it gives CASSSSAATYEQYF.

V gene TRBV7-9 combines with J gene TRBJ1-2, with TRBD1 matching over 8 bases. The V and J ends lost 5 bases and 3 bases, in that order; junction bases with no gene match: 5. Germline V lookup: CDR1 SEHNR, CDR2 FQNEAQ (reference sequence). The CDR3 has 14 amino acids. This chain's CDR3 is CASSKDRAYYGYTF. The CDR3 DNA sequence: TGTGCCAGCAGCAAGGACAGGGCCTACTATGGCTACACCTTC. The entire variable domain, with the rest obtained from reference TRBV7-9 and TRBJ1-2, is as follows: DTGVSQNPRHKITKRGQNVTFRCDPISEHNRLYWYRQTLGQGPEFLTYFQNEAQLEKSRLLSDRFSAERPKGSFSTLEIQRTEQGDSAMYLCASSKDRAYYGYTFGSGTRLTVV.

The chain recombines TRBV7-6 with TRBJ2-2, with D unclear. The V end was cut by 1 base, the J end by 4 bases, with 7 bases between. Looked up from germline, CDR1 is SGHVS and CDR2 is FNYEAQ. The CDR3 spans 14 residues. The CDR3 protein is CASSLDSSTGELFF. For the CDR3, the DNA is TGTGCCAGCAGCTTAGACAGTAGCACCGGGGAGCTGTTTTTT.

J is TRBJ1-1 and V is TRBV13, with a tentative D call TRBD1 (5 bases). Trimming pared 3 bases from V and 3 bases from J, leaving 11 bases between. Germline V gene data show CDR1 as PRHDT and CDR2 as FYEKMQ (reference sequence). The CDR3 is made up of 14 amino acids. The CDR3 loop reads CASSLRGPDTEAFF. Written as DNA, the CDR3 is TGTGCCAGCAGCTTGCGGGGCCCCGACACTGAAGCTTTCTTT.

For the CDR3, the DNA is TGTGCCAGCAGGCAAGGCAGCTCCTATAATTCACCCCTCCACTTT. Residues: CASRQGSSYNSPLHF. The chain recombines TRBV2 with TRBJ1-6; D is unclear. The CDR3 has 15 amino acids. Germline V CDR1 and CDR2: SNHLY, FYNNEI. Trimming pared 6 bases from V and 0 bases from J, leaving 9 bases between.

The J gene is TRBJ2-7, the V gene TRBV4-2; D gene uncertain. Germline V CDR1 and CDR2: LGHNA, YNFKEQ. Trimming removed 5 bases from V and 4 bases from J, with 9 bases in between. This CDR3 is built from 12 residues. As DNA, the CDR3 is TGTGCCAGCAGCGGCAATGCTTACGAGCAGTACTTC. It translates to CASSGNAYEQYF.

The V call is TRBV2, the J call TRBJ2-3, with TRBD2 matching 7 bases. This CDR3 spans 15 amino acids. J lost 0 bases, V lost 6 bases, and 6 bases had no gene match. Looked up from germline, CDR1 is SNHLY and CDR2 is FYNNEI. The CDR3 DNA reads TGTGCCAGCAGCCCTCTAGCGGATAGCACAGATACGCAGTATTTT. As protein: CASSPLADSTDTQYF.

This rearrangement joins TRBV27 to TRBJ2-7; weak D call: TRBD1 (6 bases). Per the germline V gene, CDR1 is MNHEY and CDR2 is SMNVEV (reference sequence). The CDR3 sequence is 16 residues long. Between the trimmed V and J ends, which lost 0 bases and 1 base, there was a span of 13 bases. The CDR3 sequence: CASSLSFGTPSYEQYF. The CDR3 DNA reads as TGTGCCAGCAGTTTATCGTTTGGGACACCTTCCTACGAGCAGTACTTC.

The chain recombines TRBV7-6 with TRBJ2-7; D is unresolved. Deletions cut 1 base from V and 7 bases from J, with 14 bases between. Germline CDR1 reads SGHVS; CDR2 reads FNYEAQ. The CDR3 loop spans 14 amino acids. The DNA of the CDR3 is TGTGCCAGCAGCTTAGAAGAAGGGCTGTCGGAGCAGTACTTC. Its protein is CASSLEEGLSEQYF. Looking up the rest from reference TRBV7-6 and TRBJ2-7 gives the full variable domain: GAGVSQSPRYKVTKRGQDVALRCDPISGHVSLYWYRQALGQGPEFLTYFNYEAQQDKSGLPNDRFSAERPEGSISTLTIQRTEQRDSAMYRCASSLEEGLSEQYFGPGTRLTVT.

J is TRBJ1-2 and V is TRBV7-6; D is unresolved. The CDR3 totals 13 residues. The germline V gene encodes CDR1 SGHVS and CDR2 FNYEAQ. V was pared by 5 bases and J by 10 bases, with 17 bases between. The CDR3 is CASSRIITMDYTF. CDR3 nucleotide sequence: TGTGCCAGCAGCCGAATTATAACTATGGACTACACCTTC.

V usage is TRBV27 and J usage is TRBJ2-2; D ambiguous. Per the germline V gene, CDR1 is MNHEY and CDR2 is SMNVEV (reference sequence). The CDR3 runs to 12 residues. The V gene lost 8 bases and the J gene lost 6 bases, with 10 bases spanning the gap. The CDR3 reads CASLTRSGELFF. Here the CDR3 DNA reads TGTGCCAGCCTCACCCGGTCCGGGGAGCTGTTTTTT.

The chain's CDR3 is CASSLAQRGTVNEKLFF. In DNA form, the CDR3 reads TGTGCCAGCAGCTTAGCTCAGAGGGGGACAGTTAATGAAAAACTGTTTTTT. V gene TRBV7-8 combines with J gene TRBJ1-4; TRBD1 matches 7 bases. CDR3 length equals 17 residues. Germline V CDR1 and CDR2: SGHVS, FQNEAQ. J gave up 4 bases and V 0 bases, and 8 bases lay outside the gene matches.